This T cell receptor (beta chain) is drawn from a study of identical twins. Template switching introduced a universal primer site, and the cDNA bore unique molecular identifiers. TCRdb used MiXCR to reprocess the 5' RACE reads, holding one entry per CDR3 protein. The sample has 350,000 to 500,000 distinct CDR3 sequences, around 18% seen once; the top ten hold 9.5% to 15%. CDR3 length equals 16 residues. Germline CDR1 is MNHNS and CDR2 is SASEGT. V lost 8 bases and J lost 0; bases outside the gene matches: 8. Study-wide results and caveats: Out-of-frame beta chain sequences displayed weaker excess sharing between twins. Fewer insertions were carried by abundant cord blood beta clonotypes, but none was seen in memory repertoires. Models underestimated how often monozygotic twins shared out-of-frame TCR alpha.

This clonotype has more than one count but fewer than ten. What it binds is not known. The sample was naive T cells sorted from blood. V is TRBV6-1 and J is TRBJ1-5; 9 nucleotides line up with TRBD1. The source of this sequence is a man aged 50 to 59 in good health. The CDR3 sequence is CASGGQGEYSNQPQHF. The CDR3 DNA reads TGTGCCAGCGGGGGACAGGGTGAATATAGCAATCAGCCCCAGCATTTT.